One sample yielded the 19 T cell receptor beta chains listed below, sequenced in a study of preoperative IRX-2 immunotherapy in early breast cancer. As to treatment: preoperative locoregional IRX-2 cytokine immunotherapy. Only in-frame clones appear in the TCRdb table, and some are missing; sequencing was by immunoSEQ multiplex PCR. The data show roughly 43,000 clones, about 95% seen once. Sequenced material: tumor tissue, taken after IRX-2 immunotherapy. The receptors here all came from a human donor with breast cancer.

This sequence joins TRBV18 and TRBJ1-1; D perhaps matches TRBD1 (6 bases). The V gene lost 4 bases and the J gene lost 8 bases, with 20 bases spanning the gap. This CDR3 comprises 15 residues. The V gene's germline CDR1 is KGHSH and CDR2 LQKENI. The CDR3 DNA reads TGTGCCAGCTCACTTCCATCGGCCGGGACATCCGAAGCTTTCTTT. Its protein product is CASSLPSAGTSEAFF.

The chain carries TRBV6-5 and TRBJ2-5, with 12 bases lining up with TRBD2. The V and J ends lost 0 bases and 5 bases, in that order; junction bases with no gene match: 4. Germline CDR1 MNHEY, CDR2 SVGAGI. The CDR3 length is 16 residues. The CDR3 sequence is CASSYSPSGGEETQYF. CDR3 sequence (DNA): TGTGCCAGCAGTTACTCCCCTAGCGGGGGGGAGGAGACCCAGTACTTC.

In its sample, this clone was seen once. The rearrangement joins TRBV5-1 to TRBJ1-2, with no clear D. The CDR3 loop spans 14 amino acids. V lost 4 bases and J 0 bases, leaving 10 bases between the germline ends. Germline V gene lookup returns CDR1 SGHRS and CDR2 YFSETQ. Here the CDR3 DNA reads TGCGCCAGCAGCCTTTTGGAACCTAACTATGGCTACACCTTC. This encodes CASSLLEPNYGYTF.

The chain employs TRBV19 and TRBJ2-1, with D possibly being TRBD1 (6 bases). V was pared by 6 bases and J by 4 bases, with 16 bases between. This CDR3 has 15 residues. CDR1 and CDR2 from the germline V gene are LNHDA and SQIVND (reference sequence). The CDR3 is CASSQTGFSYNEQFF. CDR3 nucleotide sequence: TGTGCCAGTAGCCAAACAGGGTTCAGTTACAATGAGCAGTTCTTC.

J is TRBJ2-5 and V is TRBV7-3, with 7 positions matching TRBD1. Germline V gene data show CDR1 as SGHTA and CDR2 as FQGTGA. Unmatched junction bases numbered 10, after V lost 5 bases and J lost 4 bases. The CDR3 runs 15 residues. The CDR3 sequence is CASSPRGRSRETQYF. CDR3 in DNA: TGTGCCAGCAGCCCTAGGGGGCGGAGCCGAGAGACCCAGTACTTC.

The count of this clone is one. The gene calls are TRBV5-1 and TRBJ2-4; 8 bases are a match to TRBD2. This CDR3 is built from 13 residues. Germline trimming cut 2 bases from V and 7 bases from J; bases unmatched to any gene: 2. CDR1 and CDR2 from the germline V gene are SGHRS and YFSETQ. CDR3 protein: CASSFGGGNIQYF. Written as DNA, the CDR3 is TGCGCCAGCAGCTTCGGCGGGGGGAACATTCAGTACTTC.

CDR3: CASSYSLAESSYEQYF. CDR3 sequence (DNA): TGTGCCAGCAGTTACTCGCTAGCGGAAAGCTCCTACGAGCAGTACTTC. J is TRBJ2-7 and V is TRBV6-5, with TRBD2 matching 7 bases. CDR3 length equals 16 residues. With V trimmed by 0 bases and J by 0 bases, 5 bases remained unmatched. Germline CDR1 MNHEY, CDR2 SVGAGI.

The chain uses TRBV5-1 and TRBJ1-1; weak D call: TRBD1 (6 bases). Germline values: CDR1 SGHRS, CDR2 YFSETQ. The V end lost 6 bases, the J end lost 7 bases, and 16 bases lay between the germline ends. This CDR3 is built from 13 residues. Here the CDR3 reads CASKGSGAGEAFF. In DNA, the CDR3 is TGCGCCAGCAAGGGTTCGGGGGCGGGTGAAGCTTTCTTT.

The rearrangement links TRBV10-3 to TRBJ2-7; D possibly corresponds to TRBD2 (5 bases). V was clipped by 11 bases and J by 2 bases, with 16 bases between them. The CDR3 is 13 residues long. Germline V gene data show CDR1 as ENHRY and CDR2 as SYGVKD. CDR3 DNA: TGTGCCTCCCGAACGCCCGGGGCCTACGAGCAGTACTTC. It is translated as CASRTPGAYEQYF.

The rearrangement uses TRBV19 and TRBJ2-1; no definite D call. The CDR3 length is 13 residues. The germline V and J ends were trimmed by 6 bases and 2 bases, with 8 bases remaining between them. In germline, CDR1 is LNHDA, CDR2 SQIVND (reference sequence). CDR3 coding DNA: TGTGCCAGTAGAAGGCAGACCTACAATGAGCAGTTCTTC. Amino acid sequence: CASRRQTYNEQFF.

The V call is TRBV14, the J call TRBJ2-2, with a tentative D call TRBD2 (5 bases). V gave up 1 base and J gave up 6 bases, with 9 bases separating them. Germline V gene data show CDR1 as SGHDN and CDR2 as FVKESK. CDR3 length: 14 amino acids. CDR3 nucleotide sequence: TGTGCCAGCAGCCAAGCCATACTAGCCGGGGAGCTGTTTTTT. Its translation is CASSQAILAGELFF. The full variable domain, completed using reference TRBV14 and TRBJ2-2, is EAGVTQFPSHSVIEKGQTVTLRCDPISGHDNLYWYRRVMGKEIKFLLHFVKESKQDESGMPNNRFLAERTGGTYSTLKVQPAELEDSGVYFCASSQAILAGELFFGEGSRLTVL.

The CDR3 bases are TGCGCCAGCAACGACAGGGGGAACACTGAAGCTTTCTTT. Protein sequence: CASNDRGNTEAFF. The genes are TRBV5-1 and TRBJ1-1; the match to TRBD1 covers 8 bases. The CDR3 covers 13 residues. V was clipped by 6 bases and J by 1 base; unmatched bases: 2. Germline CDR1 SGHRS, CDR2 YFSETQ.

The chain joins TRBV4-3 to TRBJ2-7; D is ambiguous. Between the trimmed V and J ends, which lost 4 bases and 2 bases, there was a span of 15 bases. The CDR3 consists of 15 residues. Germline CDR1 is LGHNA and CDR2 is YSLEER. CDR3 coding DNA: TGCGCCAGCAGCCCAGAGCGCTACAATACCTACGAGCAGTACTTC. Translation gives CASSPERYNTYEQYF.

The rearrangement uses TRBV28 and TRBJ1-2; no firm D call. This CDR3 contains 13 residues. CDR1 is MDHEN and CDR2 is SYDVKM in the germline V gene. The V and J ends lost 2 bases and 8 bases respectively, with 12 bases between them. CDR3 residues: CASSLVVFAGYTF. The CDR3 nucleotides are TGTGCCAGCAGTTTAGTAGTCTTTGCGGGCTACACCTTC.

This sequence joins TRBV28 and TRBJ2-7, with 11 nucleotides matching TRBD2. V was clipped by 6 bases and J by 2 bases; unmatched bases: 6. CDR3 length: 15 residues. Germline CDR1 reads MDHEN; CDR2 reads SYDVKM. CDR3 in DNA: TGTGCCAGCAGAGCGCCGGGACTAGCGGCCTACGAGCAGTACTTC. Encoded protein: CASRAPGLAAYEQYF.

The chain combines TRBV5-6 with TRBJ2-1; D ambiguous. The CDR3 spans 16 residues. Per the germline V gene, CDR1 is SGHDT and CDR2 is YYEEEE. Trimming shortened V by 2 bases and J by 0 bases, and 12 bases separated the two germline ends. CDR3 coding DNA: TGTGCCAGCAGCTTTGGACCTCCCCGCTCCTACAATGAGCAGTTCTTC. It codes for CASSFGPPRSYNEQFF.

The genes are TRBV28 and TRBJ1-2, with 9 nucleotides matching TRBD1. Germline V gene sequence: CDR1 MDHEN, CDR2 SYDVKM. The CDR3 is 14 amino acids. With V trimmed by 10 bases and J by 7 bases, 13 bases remained unmatched. The CDR3, as DNA: TGTGCCATCCTACCGGGACAGGGTACAGGTGGCTACACCTTC. Translation gives CAILPGQGTGGYTF.

This chain joins TRBV9 and TRBJ1-2; TRBD1 is a possible D gene (5 bases). This CDR3 region has 14 residues. V was pared by 0 bases and J by 2 bases, with 8 bases between. Germline V gives CDR1 SGDLS, CDR2 YYNGEE. DNA of the CDR3: TGTGCCAGCAGCGTAGGGGACCGGAACTATGGCTACACCTTC. Translating it yields CASSVGDRNYGYTF. Together with reference TRBV9 and TRBJ1-2, the CDR3 gives the full variable domain: DSGVTQTPKHLITATGQRVTLRCSPRSGDLSVYWYQQSLDQGLQFLIQYYNGEERAKGNILERFSAQQFPDLHSELNLSSLELGDSALYFCASSVGDRNYGYTFGSGTRLTVV.

The V and J genes are TRBV25-1 and TRBJ1-1, with TRBD1 identical over 7 bases. V shed 4 bases, J shed 5 bases, and the junction held 4 bases outside the gene matches. This CDR3 has 13 amino acids. The germline V gene encodes CDR1 MGHDK and CDR2 SYGVNS. The CDR3 region is CASSVDRVTEAFF. The CDR3 bases are TGTGCCAGCAGTGTTGACAGGGTAACTGAAGCTTTCTTT.